This T cell receptor beta chain is drawn from a study of Graves' ophthalmopathy and Graves' hyperthyroidism. From RNA, the CDR3 regions of TCR beta chains were amplified and sequenced. Second-round multiplex PCR followed a first-round RT-PCR using HTBI primers. TCRdb called the multiplex PCR reads again in MiXCR, with one record for every CDR3 protein. The sample includes 600,000 to 650,000 distinct CDR3 sequences, 22% of them seen just once. Fresh peripheral blood (approximately 10 ml) yielded the PBMCs. The junction had 5 bases not matched to a gene; V was cut back by 1 base and J by 6 bases. This CDR3 region has 16 residues. Germline V gene data show CDR1 as SGHAT and CDR2 as FQNNGV.

The material sequenced was peripheral blood. The chain joins TRBV11-2 to TRBJ2-2; the match to TRBD2 covers 10 bases. The sequence was obtained from a woman under 30 with stable Graves' hyperthyroidism. Some clones in this sample may be carry-over from other donors' samples. The CDR3 loop reads CASSLGTSGRSGELFF. Written as DNA, the CDR3 is TGTGCCAGCAGCTTAGGGACTAGCGGTCGTTCCGGGGAGCTGTTTTTT.